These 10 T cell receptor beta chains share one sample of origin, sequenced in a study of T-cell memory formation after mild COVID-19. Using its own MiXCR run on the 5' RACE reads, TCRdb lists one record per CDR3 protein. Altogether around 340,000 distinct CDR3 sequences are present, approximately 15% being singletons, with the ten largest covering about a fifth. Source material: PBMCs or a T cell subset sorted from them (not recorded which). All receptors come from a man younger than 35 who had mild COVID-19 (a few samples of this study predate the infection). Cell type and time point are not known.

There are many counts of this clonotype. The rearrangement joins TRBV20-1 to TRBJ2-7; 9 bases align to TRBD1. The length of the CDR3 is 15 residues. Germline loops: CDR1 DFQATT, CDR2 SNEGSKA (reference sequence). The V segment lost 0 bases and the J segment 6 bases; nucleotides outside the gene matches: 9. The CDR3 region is CSAREEGQGVSEQYF. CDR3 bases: TGCAGTGCTAGAGAGGAGGGACAGGGAGTTTCCGAGCAGTACTTC.

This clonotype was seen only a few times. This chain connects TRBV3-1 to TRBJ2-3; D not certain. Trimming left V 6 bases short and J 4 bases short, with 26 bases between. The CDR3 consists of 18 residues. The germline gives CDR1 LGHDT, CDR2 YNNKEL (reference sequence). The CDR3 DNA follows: TGTGCCAGCAGAACCAGGCGCGTCGGTCCAGGACCACCAGATACGCAGTATTTT. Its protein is CASRTRRVGPGPPDTQYF.

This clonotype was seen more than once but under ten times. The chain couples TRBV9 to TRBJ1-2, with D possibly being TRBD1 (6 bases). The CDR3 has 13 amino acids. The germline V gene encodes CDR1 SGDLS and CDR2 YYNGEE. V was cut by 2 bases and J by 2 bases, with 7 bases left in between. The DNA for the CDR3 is TGTGCCAGCAGCGTGGACAGAAACTATGGCTACACCTTC. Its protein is CASSVDRNYGYTF.

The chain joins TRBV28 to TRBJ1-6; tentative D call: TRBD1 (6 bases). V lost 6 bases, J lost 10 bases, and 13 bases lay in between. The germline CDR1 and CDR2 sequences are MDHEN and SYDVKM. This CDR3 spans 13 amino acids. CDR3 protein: CASRRDTGSPLHF. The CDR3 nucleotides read TGTGCCAGCAGACGGGACACGGGGTCACCCCTCCACTTT. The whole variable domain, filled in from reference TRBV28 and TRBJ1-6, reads DVKVTQSSRYLVKRTGEKVFLECVQDMDHENMFWYRQDPGLGLRLIYFSYDVKMKEKGDIPEGYSVSREKKERFSLILESASTNQTSMYLCASRRDTGSPLHFGNGTRLTVT.

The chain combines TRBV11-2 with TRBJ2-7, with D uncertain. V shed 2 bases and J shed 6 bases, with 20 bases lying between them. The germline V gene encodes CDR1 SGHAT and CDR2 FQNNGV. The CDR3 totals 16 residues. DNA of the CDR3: TGTGCCAGCAGCTTATTTCGGGTTGAGAATTTCGGCGAGCAGTACTTC. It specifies CASSLFRVENFGEQYF. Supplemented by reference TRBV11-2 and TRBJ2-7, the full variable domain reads EAGVAQSPRYKIIEKRQSVAFWCNPISGHATLYWYQQILGQGPKLLIQFQNNGVVDDSQLPKDRFSAERLKGVDSTLKIQPAKLEDSAVYLCASSLFRVENFGEQYFGPGTRLTVT.

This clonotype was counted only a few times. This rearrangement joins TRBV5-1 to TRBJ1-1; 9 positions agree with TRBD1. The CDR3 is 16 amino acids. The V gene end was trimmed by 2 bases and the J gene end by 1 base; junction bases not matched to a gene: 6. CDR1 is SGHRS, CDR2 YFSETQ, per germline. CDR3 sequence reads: CASSFPRDRENTEAFF. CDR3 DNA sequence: TGCGCCAGCAGCTTTCCCCGGGACAGGGAGAACACTGAAGCTTTCTTT.

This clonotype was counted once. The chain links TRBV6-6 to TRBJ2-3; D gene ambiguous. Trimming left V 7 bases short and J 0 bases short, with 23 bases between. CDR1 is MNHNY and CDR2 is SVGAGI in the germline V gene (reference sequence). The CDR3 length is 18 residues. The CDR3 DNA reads TGTGCCAGCACCCCTCATCTGGCTAATCCGACGAGCACAGATACGCAGTATTTT. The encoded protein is CASTPHLANPTSTDTQYF.

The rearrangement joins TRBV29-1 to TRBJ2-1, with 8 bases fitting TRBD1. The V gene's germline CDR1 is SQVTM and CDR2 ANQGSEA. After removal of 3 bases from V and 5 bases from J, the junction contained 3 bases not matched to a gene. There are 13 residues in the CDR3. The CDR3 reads CSVEDRVDNEQFF. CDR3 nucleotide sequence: TGCAGCGTTGAGGACAGGGTCGACAATGAGCAGTTCTTC.

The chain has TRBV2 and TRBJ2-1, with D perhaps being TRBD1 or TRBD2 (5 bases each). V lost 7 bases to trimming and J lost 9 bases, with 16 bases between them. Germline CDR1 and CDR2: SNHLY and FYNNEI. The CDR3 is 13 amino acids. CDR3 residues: CASIRERGGEQFF. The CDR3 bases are TGTGCCAGCATTAGGGAGAGGGGTGGTGAGCAGTTCTTC.

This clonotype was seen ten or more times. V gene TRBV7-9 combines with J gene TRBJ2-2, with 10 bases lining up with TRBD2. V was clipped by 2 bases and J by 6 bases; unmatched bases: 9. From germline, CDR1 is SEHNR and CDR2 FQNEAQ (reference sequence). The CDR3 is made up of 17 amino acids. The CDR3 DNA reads TGTGCCAGCAGCTTATCCAGCGGGGGGGCGCTCGCCGGGGAGCTGTTTTTT. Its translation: CASSLSSGGALAGELFF.